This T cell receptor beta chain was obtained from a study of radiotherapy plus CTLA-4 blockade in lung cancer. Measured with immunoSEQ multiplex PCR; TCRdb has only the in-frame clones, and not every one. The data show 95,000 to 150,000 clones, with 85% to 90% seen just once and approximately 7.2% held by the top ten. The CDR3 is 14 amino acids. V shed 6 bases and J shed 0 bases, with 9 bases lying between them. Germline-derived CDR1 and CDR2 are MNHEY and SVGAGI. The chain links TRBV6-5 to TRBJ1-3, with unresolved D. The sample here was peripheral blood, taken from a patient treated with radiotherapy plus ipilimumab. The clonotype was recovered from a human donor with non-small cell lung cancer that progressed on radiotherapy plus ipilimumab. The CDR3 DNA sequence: TGTGCCAGCAGACGTTTGAGCTCTGGAAACACCATATATTTT. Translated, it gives CASRRLSSGNTIYF.